The 11 T cell receptor beta chains listed next were all sequenced from one sample in a study of T cell changes during pregnancy in multiple sclerosis. Clones were read by immunoSEQ multiplex PCR, and TCRdb kept only the in-frame ones, dropping some. This repertoire shows 55,000 to 65,000 clones, roughly nine tenths found once; its top ten account for 3.3%. The source was peripheral blood, collected in the first trimester of pregnancy. These receptors were obtained from a female donor in good health, enrolled as a control in a pregnancy study.

The V call is TRBV5-1, the J call TRBJ1-2; 7 positions agree with TRBD1. In germline, CDR1 is SGHRS, CDR2 YFSETQ. The ends lost 3 bases at V and 2 bases at J; junction bases unmatched: 4. CDR3 length: 14 residues. CDR3 DNA: TGCGCCAGCAGCTCCGGGGACAGAAACTATGGCTACACCTTC. Translation: CASSSGDRNYGYTF.

This chain joins TRBV5-1 and TRBJ2-6; perhaps TRBD2 as D (6 bases). V lost 6 bases to trimming and J lost 0 bases, with 19 bases between them. Germline CDR1 reads SGHRS; CDR2 reads YFSETQ. The CDR3 length is 18 residues. CDR3 region: CASTLPGGRISGANVLTF. For the CDR3, the DNA is TGCGCCAGCACCCTGCCCGGGGGACGCATCTCTGGGGCCAACGTCCTGACTTTC.

The rearrangement joins TRBV5-1 to TRBJ1-2; 10 bases fit TRBD1. CDR1 is SGHRS, CDR2 YFSETQ, per germline. V was pared by 4 bases and J by 6 bases, with 0 bases of the junction left unmatched. CDR3 size: 12 residues. CDR3 sequence: CASSGTGDGYTF. Here the CDR3 DNA reads TGCGCCAGCAGCGGGACAGGGGATGGCTACACCTTC.

The chain couples TRBV9 to TRBJ2-5; the D gene is possibly TRBD2 (6 bases). The CDR3 totals 13 residues. Per the germline V gene, CDR1 is SGDLS and CDR2 is YYNGEE. V was shortened by 4 bases and J by 1 base, with 8 bases between the two germline ends. The CDR3 coding sequence is TGTGCCAGCAGCCCTAGCGCCCAAGAGACCCAGTACTTC. Encoded protein: CASSPSAQETQYF. Variable domain in full (rest from reference TRBV9 and TRBJ2-5): DSGVTQTPKHLITATGQRVTLRCSPRSGDLSVYWYQQSLDQGLQFLIQYYNGEERAKGNILERFSAQQFPDLHSELNLSSLELGDSALYFCASSPSAQETQYFGPGTRLLVL.

The chain has TRBV25-1 and TRBJ2-7; D is possibly TRBD1 (6 bases). This CDR3 spans 14 amino acids. The ends were cut back, 1 base at V and 3 bases at J, with 10 bases in the middle. Germline V gives CDR1 MGHDK, CDR2 SYGVNS. CDR3 DNA sequence: TGTGCCAGCAGTGAATGGGGCAGGGGCTACGAGCAGTACTTC. Amino acid sequence: CASSEWGRGYEQYF.

The J gene is TRBJ1-3, the V gene TRBV2; 8 bases are shared with TRBD1. CDR3 length: 15 amino acids. V shed 6 bases and J 2 bases; nucleotides not matched to a gene: 6. Germline values: CDR1 SNHLY, CDR2 FYNNEI. Here the CDR3 DNA reads TGTGCCAGCAGATTGGACAGGGAAACTGGAAACACCATATATTTT. Translating it yields CASRLDRETGNTIYF.

The rearrangement joins TRBV2 to TRBJ1-2, with D perhaps TRBD1 (5 bases). CDR1 is SNHLY, CDR2 FYNNEI, per germline. Trimming pared 2 bases from V and 6 bases from J, leaving 10 bases between. The CDR3 runs to 13 residues. CDR3 in amino acids: CASSEQGFDGYTF. The CDR3 region has the DNA TGTGCCAGCAGTGAACAGGGATTTGATGGCTACACCTTC.

V gene TRBV18 combines with J gene TRBJ1-1; no definite D call. The CDR3 has 13 residues. The V gene's germline CDR1 is KGHSH and CDR2 LQKENI. The V and J ends lost 3 bases and 4 bases respectively, with 9 bases between them. The CDR3 DNA sequence: TGTGCCAGCTCACCTGATCGGGGCACTGAAGCTTTCTTT. Translation gives CASSPDRGTEAFF.

The V call is TRBV27, the J call TRBJ2-2; 12 bases map to TRBD2. The CDR3 is made up of 15 amino acids. V dropped 7 bases and J dropped 4; count of bases not matched to a gene: 4. CDR1 and CDR2 from the germline V gene are MNHEY and SMNVEV (reference sequence). CDR3 sequence reads: CASNLAGGPTGELFF. In nucleotides, the CDR3 is TGTGCCAGCAACCTAGCGGGGGGGCCCACCGGGGAGCTGTTTTTT.

J is TRBJ1-4 and V is TRBV7-2, with a tentative D call TRBD1 (6 bases). Germline CDR1 and CDR2: SGHTA and FQGNSA. V gave up 5 bases and J gave up 6 bases, with 16 bases separating them. The CDR3 is 15 amino acids. The CDR3 region is CASSLDSGGDEKLFF. The CDR3 nucleotides are TGTGCCAGCAGCCTGGATTCTGGGGGCGATGAAAAACTGTTTTTT.

The J gene is TRBJ1-4, the V gene TRBV11-2; TRBD1 matches at 10 bases. V was pared by 1 base and J by 0 bases, with 5 bases of the junction left unmatched. The germline V gene has CDR1 SGHAT and CDR2 FQNNGV. This CDR3 contains 18 residues. Here the CDR3 DNA reads TGTGCCAGCAGCTTAGGCCGGGACAGGGGTCCAACTAATGAAAAACTGTTTTTT. Translating it yields CASSLGRDRGPTNEKLFF. Supplemented by reference TRBV11-2 and TRBJ1-4, the full variable domain reads EAGVAQSPRYKIIEKRQSVAFWCNPISGHATLYWYQQILGQGPKLLIQFQNNGVVDDSQLPKDRFSAERLKGVDSTLKIQPAKLEDSAVYLCASSLGRDRGPTNEKLFFGSGTQLSVL.